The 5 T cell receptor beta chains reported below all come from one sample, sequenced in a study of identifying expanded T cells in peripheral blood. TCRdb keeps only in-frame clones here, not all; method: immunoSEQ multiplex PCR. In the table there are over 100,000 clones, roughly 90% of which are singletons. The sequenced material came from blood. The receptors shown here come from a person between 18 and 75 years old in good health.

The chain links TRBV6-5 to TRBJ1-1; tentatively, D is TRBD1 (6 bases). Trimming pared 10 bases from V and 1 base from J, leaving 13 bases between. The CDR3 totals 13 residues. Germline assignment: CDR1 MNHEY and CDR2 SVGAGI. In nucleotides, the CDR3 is TGTGCCATTTCCTCACAGGGGAACACTGAAGCTTTCTTT. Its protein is CAISSQGNTEAFF.

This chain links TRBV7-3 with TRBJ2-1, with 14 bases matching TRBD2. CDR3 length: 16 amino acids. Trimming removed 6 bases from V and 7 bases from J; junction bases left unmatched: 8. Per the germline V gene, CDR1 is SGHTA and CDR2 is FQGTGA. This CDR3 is CASSGGTSGSFNEQFF. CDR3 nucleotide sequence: TGTGCCAGCAGTGGCGGGACTAGCGGGAGTTTTAATGAGCAGTTCTTC.

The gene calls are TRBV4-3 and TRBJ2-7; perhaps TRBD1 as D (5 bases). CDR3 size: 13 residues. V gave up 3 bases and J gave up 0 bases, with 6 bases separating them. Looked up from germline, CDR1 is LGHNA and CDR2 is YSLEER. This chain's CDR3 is CASSQGPSYEQYF. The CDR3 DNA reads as TGCGCCAGCAGCCAGGGGCCCTCCTACGAGCAGTACTTC.

The DNA of the CDR3 is TGTGCCAGCAGTGAAGCCGACCCGGAGACCCAGTACTTC. The encoded protein is CASSEADPETQYF. V and J are TRBV6-1 and TRBJ2-5, with D uncertain. The CDR3 has 13 amino acids. Germline V CDR1 and CDR2: MNHNS, SASEGT. Deletions cut 0 bases from V and 5 bases from J, with 7 bases between.

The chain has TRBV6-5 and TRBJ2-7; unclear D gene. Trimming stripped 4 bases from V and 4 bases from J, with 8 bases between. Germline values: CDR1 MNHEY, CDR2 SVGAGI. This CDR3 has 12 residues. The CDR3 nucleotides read TGTGCCAGCAGTTTTGCAGATTACGAGCAGTACTTC. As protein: CASSFADYEQYF.